This T cell receptor beta chain derives from a study of T cell responses to AZD1222 COVID-19 vaccine. The repertoire was sequenced with immunoSEQ multiplex PCR; TCRdb's copy has only in-frame clones and lacks some. The table lists approximately 190,000 clones, around 90% of them singletons, with 0.99% in the top ten. The receptor was derived from an adult in good health. The specimen comprised peripheral blood, sampled on day 0 of AZD1222 vaccination.

The CDR3 DNA follows: TGCGCCAGCAGCTTGGCGGGACAACCCCTAACAGATACGCAGTATTTT. Translating it yields CASSLAGQPLTDTQYF. The chain uses TRBV5-1 and TRBJ2-3; D may be TRBD1 (6 bases). The CDR3 runs 16 residues. V was shortened by 0 bases and J by 3 bases, with 14 bases between the two germline ends. CDR1 is SGHRS and CDR2 is YFSETQ in the germline V gene.